This TCR beta chain was identified in a study of blood T cell repertoires in COVID-19. At the level of the study: PBMCs, B-cell-depleted T cells, or T cells provided the cDNA or gDNA that made up the material.

In the study's own analysis: Amplified reference gene primers provided the basis for estimating nucleated cell counts. TCRdb's table, derived via immunoSEQ multiplex PCR, lists solely in-frame clones and lacks some. That table gives V, J and clone size, and the DNA gave D and trimming. The repertoire includes 150,000 to 200,000 clones, 84% of them detected once, and under 15% sits in the top ten. The V end lost 4 bases, the J end lost 7 bases, and 14 bases lay between the germline ends. Germline assignment: CDR1 MNHEY and CDR2 SVGAGI. The CDR3 is 13 residues long. This chain connects TRBV6-5 to TRBJ2-7; tentatively, D is TRBD2 (6 bases). Sequences were obtained from peripheral blood. The sequence came from a man between 25 and 39 years old with active or convalescent COVID-19. This CDR3 is CASSWGGGAEQYF. CDR3 bases: TGTGCCAGCAGTTGGGGAGGAGGAGCAGAGCAGTACTTC.